This T cell receptor beta chain was sequenced for a study of T-cell reconstitution after alpha-beta-depleted transplantation in children. Study-level findings and limits: At the one-year point after transplant, T-cell counts and TCRbeta diversity were found to come mostly from T cells that had been newly produced.

This clonotype has ten or more counts. Its target is not known. Library preparation (for TCRbeta) was performed with unique molecular identifiers. TCRdb passed the PCR reads through MiXCR, listing each CDR3 protein once. The repertoire consists of around 490,000 distinct CDR3 sequences, with roughly 10% occurring once and the leading ten covering approximately 15%. Germline assignment: CDR1 LGHNA and CDR2 YSLEER. The V end lost 0 bases, the J end lost 5 bases, and 10 bases lay between the germline ends. This CDR3 region has 15 residues. The starting material was PBMCs, mostly from graft donor cells, obtained 180 days after TCRalphabeta/CD19-depleted stem cell transplant. The J gene is TRBJ2-2, the V gene TRBV4-3; D is possibly TRBD1 (6 bases). The clonotype originates from a female patient aged 2-9 years who had a stem cell transplant for aplastic anemia, so the T cells may come from the graft donor. The CDR3 is CASSQEWQGTGELFF. CDR3 bases: TGCGCCAGCAGCCAAGAGTGGCAGGGGACCGGGGAGCTGTTTTTT.